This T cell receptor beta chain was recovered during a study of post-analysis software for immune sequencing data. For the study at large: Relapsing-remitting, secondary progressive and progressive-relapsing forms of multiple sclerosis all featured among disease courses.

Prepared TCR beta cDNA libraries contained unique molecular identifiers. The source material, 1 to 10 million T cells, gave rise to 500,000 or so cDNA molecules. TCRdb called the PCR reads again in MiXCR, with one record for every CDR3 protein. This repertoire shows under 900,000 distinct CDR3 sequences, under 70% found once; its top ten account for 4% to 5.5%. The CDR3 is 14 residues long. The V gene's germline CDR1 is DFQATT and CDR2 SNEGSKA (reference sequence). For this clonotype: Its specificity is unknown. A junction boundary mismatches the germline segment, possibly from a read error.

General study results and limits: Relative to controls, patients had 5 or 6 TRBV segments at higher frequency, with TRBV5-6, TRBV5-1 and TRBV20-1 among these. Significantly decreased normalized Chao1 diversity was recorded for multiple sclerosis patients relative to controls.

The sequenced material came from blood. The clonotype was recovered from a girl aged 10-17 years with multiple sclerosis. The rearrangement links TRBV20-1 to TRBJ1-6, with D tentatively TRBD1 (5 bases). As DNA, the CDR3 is TGCAGTACTAGGAGTGGGGCCCATCATTCACCCCTCCACTTT. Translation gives CSTRSGAHHSPLHF.